Listed below are T cell receptor beta chains from one sample, sequenced in a study of blood T cell repertoires in COVID-19. Here immunoSEQ multiplex PCR was the method, and the copy in TCRdb shows in-frame clones only, minus some. The sample records around 110,000 clones, about 82% being singletons. The source material was peripheral blood. The receptors were sampled from a man in his 60s with active or convalescent COVID-19. The CDR3 runs from the conserved cysteine through the conserved F or W. The order of the fields is CDR3 DNA, CDR3 protein, V gene, clone size, J gene, D gene. A D gene is named only where the DNA matches it firmly. Clone size appears in some rows only: once, few, many, or a class for an expanded clone.

DNA: TGTGCCAGCTCACCCACTAGCGGGGGTCCTTACAATGAGCAGTTCTTC; CDR3: CASSPTSGGPYNEQFF; V: TRBV18; size: -; J: TRBJ2-1; D: TRBD2
DNA: TGCGCCAGCAGAATCGGGACACTTATAAGGGATACGCAGTATTTT; CDR3: CASRIGTLIRDTQYF; V: TRBV5-1; size: -; J: TRBJ2-3; D: -
DNA: TGTGCCAGCAGCGGAGCGGCGGGGACTGAAGCTTTCTTT; CDR3: CASSGAAGTEAFF; V: TRBV2; size: -; J: TRBJ1-1; D: -
DNA: TGTGCCAGCAGCCCTGGAACAGCCGGGGCCGGGGAGCTGTTTTTT; CDR3: CASSPGTAGAGELFF; V: TRBV5-4; size: -; J: TRBJ2-2; D: -
DNA: TGTGCCAGCACTAGAGAGGGACAGGGCGAAGCGGGAGGGAGCGCCGGGGAGCTGTTTTTT; CDR3: CASTREGQGEAGGSAGELFF; V: TRBV21-1; size: -; J: TRBJ2-2; D: -
DNA: TGTGCCACCAGTGATTGGACAGGGGGAAGCAATCAGCCCCAGCATTTT; CDR3: CATSDWTGGSNQPQHF; V: TRBV24-1; size: -; J: TRBJ1-5; D: TRBD1
DNA: TGCGCCAGCAGTTCAGGGGTTACAGATACGCAGTATTTT; CDR3: CASSSGVTDTQYF; V: TRBV5-1; size: few; J: TRBJ2-3; D: -
DNA: TGTGCCAGCAGCCAGGACAGGGGGCGCGAGGAGCAGTACTTC; CDR3: CASSQDRGREEQYF; V: TRBV4-2; size: -; J: TRBJ2-7; D: TRBD1
DNA: TGTGCCAGCGTGGACAGGGGTAGGGTTTTGGATGGCTACACCTTC; CDR3: CASVDRGRVLDGYTF; V: TRBV6-5; size: -; J: TRBJ1-2; D: TRBD1
DNA: TGTGCCAGCAGCGAGACTAGCGGGAGCTACGAGCAGTACTTC; CDR3: CASSETSGSYEQYF; V: TRBV9; size: -; J: TRBJ2-7; D: TRBD2
DNA: TGTGCCACCGGCGAACGACAGGGTGATGGCTACACCTTC; CDR3: CATGERQGDGYTF; V: TRBV10-3; size: -; J: TRBJ1-2; D: TRBD1
DNA: TGTGCCAGCAGTTACCGCACCGGTTACAATGAGCAGTTCTTC; CDR3: CASSYRTGYNEQFF; V: TRBV6-6; size: -; J: TRBJ2-1; D: -
DNA: TGTGCCAGCGGATATGACAGGGTTCCCTACGAGCAGTACTTC; CDR3: CASGYDRVPYEQYF; V: TRBV25-1; size: -; J: TRBJ2-7; D: TRBD1
DNA: TGTGCCACCAGTGATCCTCCGGGACAGGAGAACACCGGGGAGCTGTTTTTT; CDR3: CATSDPPGQENTGELFF; V: TRBV24-1; size: -; J: TRBJ2-2; D: TRBD1
DNA: TGTGCCAGCAGCTTGACTAGCGGGAGTATAGATACGCAGTATTTT; CDR3: CASSLTSGSIDTQYF; V: TRBV11-3; size: -; J: TRBJ2-3; D: TRBD2
DNA: TGTGCCAGCAGCTACCGGGACAGATATAATTCACCCCTCCACTTT; CDR3: CASSYRDRYNSPLHF; V: TRBV5-6; size: -; J: TRBJ1-6; D: TRBD1
DNA: TGTGCCAGCAGCGCACTAGCTGGCGAGCAGTACTTC; CDR3: CASSALAGEQYF; V: TRBV9; size: once; J: TRBJ2-7; D: -